This T cell receptor beta chain was observed in a study of cytomegalovirus exposure and HLA in healthy donors. The study, taken as a whole, reports: Compared with the roughly 670-donor mean, an Asian-associated ancestry cluster reportedly had fewer N-insertions, according to a later analysis.

This clone has a single count. What it binds is unknown. The PCR employed 60 Vbeta primers together with 13 Jbeta primers. Produced via immunoSEQ multiplex PCR; TCRdb's table is partial and in-frame only. The sample lists approximately 110,000 clones; 82% were seen once. The CDR3 extends over 15 amino acids. Germline loops: CDR1 LNHDA, CDR2 SQIVND (reference sequence). The receptor comes from a woman between 18 and 29 years old in good health and CMV-seronegative. The genes are TRBV19 and TRBJ1-5; TRBD1 agrees at 7 bases. What was sequenced was PBMCs. The CDR3 sequence is CALGAGGKSNQPQHF. The CDR3 DNA reads TGTGCACTTGGGGCAGGGGGGAAAAGCAATCAGCCCCAGCATTTT.